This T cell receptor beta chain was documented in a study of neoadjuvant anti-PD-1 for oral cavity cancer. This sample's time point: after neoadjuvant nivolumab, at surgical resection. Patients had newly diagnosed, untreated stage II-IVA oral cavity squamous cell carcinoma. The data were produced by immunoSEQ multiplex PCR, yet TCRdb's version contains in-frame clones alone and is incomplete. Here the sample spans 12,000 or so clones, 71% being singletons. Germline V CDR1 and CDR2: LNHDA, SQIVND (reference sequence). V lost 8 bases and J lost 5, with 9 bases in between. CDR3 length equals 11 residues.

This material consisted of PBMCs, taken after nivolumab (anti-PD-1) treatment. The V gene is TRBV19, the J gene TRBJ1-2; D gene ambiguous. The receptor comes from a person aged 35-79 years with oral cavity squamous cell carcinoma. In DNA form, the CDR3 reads TGTGCCAGTTATGACAAATATGGCTACACCTTC. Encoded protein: CASYDKYGYTF.